The 5 T cell receptor beta chains below come from one sample, sequenced in a study of T cell responses to AZD1222 COVID-19 vaccine. The protocol was immunoSEQ multiplex PCR, while the TCRdb copy is restricted to in-frame clones and leaves out a portion. Among about 86,000 clones, 88% were seen once, and the ten largest hold roughly 5.8%. Source: peripheral blood, taken on day 0 of AZD1222 vaccination. The receptors derive from an adult in good health.

This sequence joins TRBV5-5 and TRBJ2-7, with D possibly matching TRBD1 (6 bases). Trimming pared 1 base from V and 0 bases from J, leaving 8 bases between. The V gene's germline CDR1 is SGHKS and CDR2 YYEKEE (reference sequence). The CDR3 contains 14 residues. CDR3 coding DNA: TGTGCCAGCAGCTTGCAGGGGAACTCCTACGAGCAGTACTTC. Its translation: CASSLQGNSYEQYF.

This rearrangement joins TRBV5-6 to TRBJ2-7; TRBD1 matches 9 bases. CDR3 length: 16 residues. The V gene's germline CDR1 is SGHDT and CDR2 YYEEEE. V gave up 6 bases and J gave up 0 bases; unmatched junction bases: 10. The CDR3 protein is CASNRKQGASSYEQYF. CDR3 coding DNA: TGTGCCAGCAACAGAAAACAGGGGGCGAGCTCCTACGAGCAGTACTTC.

This rearrangement joins TRBV18 to TRBJ2-2, with unresolved D. Germline CDR1 reads KGHSH; CDR2 reads LQKENI. V dropped 6 bases and J dropped 1 base, with 12 bases sitting between them. There are 15 residues in the CDR3. The CDR3 reads CASSPPQLNTGELFF. In nucleotides, the CDR3 is TGTGCCAGCTCCCCCCCACAGCTGAACACCGGGGAGCTGTTTTTT.

This clone occurred a few times. The V call is TRBV3-1 (or the pseudogene TRBV3-2), the J call TRBJ1-5; no clear D. With 2 bases removed from V and 4 bases from J, the gap between germline ends came to 12 bases. The CDR3 loop spans 15 amino acids. The germline CDR1 and CDR2 sequences are LGHDT and YNNKEL (reference sequence). CDR3 coding DNA: TGTGCCAGCAGCCAATCCCCCGGAGCGAATCAGCCCCAGCATTTT. It yields the protein CASSQSPGANQPQHF.

The gene calls are TRBV7-8 and TRBJ2-7; no definite D call. CDR3 size: 15 residues. Trimming removed 1 base at V and 0 bases at J, with 10 bases between. Germline CDR1 and CDR2: SGHVS and FQNEAQ. CDR3 DNA sequence: TGTGCCAGCAGCTTAGAGGCAGAGACCTCCTACGAGCAGTACTTC. Amino acid sequence: CASSLEAETSYEQYF.